Shown below are 5 T cell receptor beta chains from a single sample sequenced in a study of blood T cell repertoires in COVID-19. Sequenced by immunoSEQ multiplex PCR; TCRdb stores in-frame clones only, minus some. This sample has 250,000 to 300,000 clones, with around 87% found just once. Material: peripheral blood. These TCRs come from a woman between 45 and 65 years old who had recovered from COVID-19.

This sequence joins TRBV5-1 and TRBJ1-2, with 11 nucleotides matching TRBD1. V lost 3 bases, J lost 2 bases, and 0 bases stayed unmatched. The CDR3 covers 14 residues. Germline values: CDR1 SGHRS, CDR2 YFSETQ. This CDR3 is CASSWDRGNYGYTF. As DNA, the CDR3 is TGCGCCAGCAGCTGGGACAGGGGGAACTATGGCTACACCTTC.

V and J are TRBV5-4 and TRBJ2-1; D is perhaps TRBD1 (8 bases). There are 16 residues in the CDR3. V was trimmed by 4 bases and J by 5 bases, leaving 19 bases between them. Germline CDR1 reads SGHNT; CDR2 reads YYREEE (reference sequence). This CDR3 reads CASSTYRGRGDNEQFF. The CDR3 DNA reads TGTGCCAGCAGCACCTACAGGGGGAGGGGTGACAATGAGCAGTTCTTC.

With regard to this clone: This sample includes further DNA sequences coding for the same CDR3. V usage is TRBV12-3 or TRBV12-4 and J usage is TRBJ1-2; tentative D call: TRBD1 (6 bases). The CDR3 runs 13 residues. The V end was cut by 2 bases, the J end by 4 bases, with 8 bases between. The CDR3 reads CASSLTGSYGYTF. The CDR3 DNA follows: TGTGCCAGCAGTTTAACAGGGAGCTATGGCTACACCTTC.

This sequence joins TRBV7-6 and TRBJ1-1; 10 bases align to TRBD1. V was clipped by 5 bases and J by 0 bases; unmatched bases: 9. CDR1 is SGHVS, CDR2 FNYEAQ, per germline. The CDR3 loop spans 17 amino acids. CDR3: CASSHRQGADLNTEAFF. CDR3 coding DNA: TGTGCCAGCAGCCACAGACAGGGGGCCGACTTGAACACTGAAGCTTTCTTT.

A few counts support this clone. The chain employs TRBV28 and TRBJ1-1, with 9 bases that match TRBD1. Germline V lookup: CDR1 MDHEN, CDR2 SYDVKM. The CDR3 sequence is 16 residues long. V lost 2 bases, J lost 0 bases, and 4 bases stayed unmatched. The CDR3 loop reads CASSLAGTGMNTEAFF. The CDR3 region has the DNA TGTGCCAGCAGTTTAGCCGGGACAGGGATGAACACTGAAGCTTTCTTT.